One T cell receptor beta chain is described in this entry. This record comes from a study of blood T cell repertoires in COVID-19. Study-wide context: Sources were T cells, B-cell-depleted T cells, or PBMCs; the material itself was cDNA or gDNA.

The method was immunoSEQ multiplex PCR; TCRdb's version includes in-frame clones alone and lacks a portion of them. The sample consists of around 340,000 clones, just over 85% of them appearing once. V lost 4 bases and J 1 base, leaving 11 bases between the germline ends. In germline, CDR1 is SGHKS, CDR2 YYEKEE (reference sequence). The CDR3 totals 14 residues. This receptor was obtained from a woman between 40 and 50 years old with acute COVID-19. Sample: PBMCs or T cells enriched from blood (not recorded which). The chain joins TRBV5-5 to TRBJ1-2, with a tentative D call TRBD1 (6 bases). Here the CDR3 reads CASSPWTVNYGYTF. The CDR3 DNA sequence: TGTGCCAGCAGCCCATGGACAGTTAACTATGGCTACACCTTC.